A single sample gave rise to the 27 T cell receptor beta chains below, sequenced in a study of T cells in Graves' hyperthyroidism and ophthalmopathy (dated by TCRdb to between 2017 and 2020). Library preparation was by multiplex PCR. TCRdb lists the instrument as Illumina HiSeq 2000. TCR beta CDR3 regions were amplified from RNA transcripts. The TCR CDR3 was subjected to a first round of RT-PCR using the HTBI primer set and the Qiagen OneStep RT-PCR kit. TCRdb ran its own pipeline on the public reads, namely fastp trimming at Q25 and MiXCR clone calling, and kept in-frame beta chains. For every CDR3 protein sequence, its rows merge into one entry that carries the most common genes and DNA. The sample includes around 420,000 distinct CDR3 sequences, with around 14% observed a single time. 14% of the sample is taken by the ten largest. The sequencing input was blood. Receptor source: a woman under 30 with Graves' hyperthyroidism.

This clonotype occurred a few times. This chain links TRBV6-1 with TRBJ2-4; D remains unclear. Trimming took off 7 bases at V and 0 bases at J, with 22 bases between the two ends. From germline, CDR1 is MNHNS and CDR2 SASEGT. The CDR3 totals 18 residues. The CDR3 nucleotides read TGTGCCAGCACCCTAAAGACCGTCAGCCCCCTAGCCAAAAACATTCAGTACTTC. It translates to CASTLKTVSPLAKNIQYF.

The rearrangement links TRBV15 to TRBJ1-5; 7 positions match TRBD1. J gave up 2 bases and V 0 bases, and 10 bases lay outside the gene matches. Germline V gene lookup returns CDR1 LNHNV and CDR2 YYDKDF (reference sequence). The length of the CDR3 is 18 residues. In DNA, the CDR3 is TGTGCCACCAGCAGAGATCCCTACAGGGGCGAGGGCAATCAGCCCCAGCATTTT. It codes for CATSRDPYRGEGNQPQHF.

This clonotype has a handful of counts. The chain is built from TRBV28 and TRBJ1-6; D gene ambiguous. Trimming took 3 bases from V and 7 from J, leaving 10 bases between them. The CDR3 covers 14 residues. Germline V CDR1 and CDR2: MDHEN, SYDVKM. The CDR3 loop reads CASSFRARNSPLHF. CDR3 sequence (DNA): TGTGCCAGCAGTTTTCGGGCACGCAATTCACCCCTCCACTTT.

DNA of the CDR3: TGTGCCAGCAGCCCGCGACTAGCGGGAGAAGGAGATACGCAGTATTTT. Amino acid sequence: CASSPRLAGEGDTQYF. The chain combines TRBV5-4 with TRBJ2-3; 12 nucleotides agree with TRBD2. Germline V gene sequence: CDR1 SGHNT, CDR2 YYREEE (reference sequence). CDR3 length: 16 amino acids. With 4 bases clipped from V and 5 bases from J, the junction kept 8 bases outside the gene matches.

This clonotype was recorded at least ten times. V and J are TRBV7-2 and TRBJ2-3; D gene ambiguous. The V gene's germline CDR1 is SGHTA and CDR2 FQGNSA. Between the trimmed V and J ends, which lost 4 bases and 3 bases, there was a span of 8 bases. CDR3 size: 13 residues. CDR3 in amino acids: CASSSLFTDTQYF. For the CDR3, the DNA is TGTGCCAGCAGCTCCCTTTTTACAGATACGCAGTATTTT.

This clonotype was detected a few times. The V and J genes are TRBV14 and TRBJ1-2; D may be TRBD1 (5 bases). Trimming took off 4 bases at V and 8 bases at J, with 14 bases between the two ends. The germline V gene has CDR1 SGHDN and CDR2 FVKESK. The CDR3 loop spans 13 amino acids. The CDR3 sequence: CASSRRRAGGYTF. The CDR3 DNA follows: TGTGCCAGCAGCCGGAGGAGGGCAGGGGGCTACACCTTC.

This clonotype was recorded many times. The chain couples TRBV12-3 or TRBV12-4 to TRBJ2-7, with a weak D call TRBD1 (6 bases). The CDR3 extends over 15 amino acids. Trimming shortened V by 4 bases and J by 1 base, and 14 bases separated the two germline ends. The CDR3 here is CASSYRDIGSYEQYF. The CDR3 DNA follows: TGTGCCAGCAGTTACCGGGACATCGGATCCTACGAGCAGTACTTC.

At least ten counts were recorded for this clonotype. The chain recombines TRBV12-3 or TRBV12-4 with TRBJ1-1; perhaps TRBD1 as D (5 bases). The CDR3 is 16 residues long. V gave up 6 bases and J gave up 0 bases, with 17 bases separating them. CDR3 residues: CASSPYRRAVNTEAFF. The DNA for the CDR3 is TGTGCCAGCAGCCCTTACAGGAGAGCTGTGAACACTGAAGCTTTCTTT.

The table lists this clonotype with many counts. The chain is built from TRBV7-2 and TRBJ2-7, with 13 bases lining up with TRBD2. V gave up 3 bases and J gave up 0 bases; unmatched junction bases: 5. CDR1 SGHTA and CDR2 FQGNSA come from the germline V gene. The CDR3 is made up of 17 amino acids. CDR3 bases: TGTGCCAGCAGCTTCCGGACTAGCGGGGGACTCTCCTACGAGCAGTACTTC. Its translation: CASSFRTSGGLSYEQYF.

Points on this clonotype: This may come from a read error, since a much larger clone is one base off. The gene calls are TRBV5-1 and TRBJ2-7; 8 bases agree with TRBD1. This CDR3 is 13 amino acids long. V dropped 4 bases and J dropped 6; count of bases not matched to a gene: 6. Germline CDR1 reads SGHRS; CDR2 reads YFSETQ. CDR3 loop: CASSPRQGIEQYF. CDR3 nucleotide sequence: TGCGCCAGCAGCCCGAGACAGGGGATCGAGCAGTACTTC.

The table lists this clonotype with a count of one. In this CDR3 the conserved last residue, phenylalanine or tryptophan, is missing, so a read error is likely. The genes are TRBV5-1 and TRBJ1-2; possible D gene TRBD1, 6 bases. The CDR3 spans 14 residues. V was cut by 8 bases and J by 3 bases, with 17 bases left in between. Germline assignment: CDR1 SGHRS and CDR2 YFSETQ. This chain's CDR3 is CASTARGDYYGYTS. The CDR3 DNA reads as TGCGCCAGTACTGCAAGGGGGGACTACTATGGCTACACCTCC.

This clonotype was seen more than once but under ten times. The V call is TRBV24-1, the J call TRBJ2-1, with TRBD1 identical over 7 bases. CDR1 is KGHDR, CDR2 SFDVKD, per germline. V shed 5 bases, J shed 15 bases, and the junction held 6 bases outside the gene matches. The CDR3 covers 11 residues. The CDR3 DNA reads TGTGCCACCAGTGTCGGGACAGATCGGTTCTTC. It specifies CATSVGTDRFF.

The genes are TRBV5-1 and TRBJ1-1, with 9 bases that match TRBD1. There are 14 residues in the CDR3. V lost 7 bases to trimming and J lost 3 bases; unmatched junction nucleotides: 7. Germline lookup yields CDR1 SGHRS and CDR2 YFSETQ. The CDR3 DNA reads TGCGCCAGCCACCGGGACAGGGCGGACACTGAAGCTTTCTTT. It specifies CASHRDRADTEAFF.

The gene calls are TRBV6-5 and TRBJ1-2; D might be TRBD1 (5 bases). The CDR3 spans 13 residues. The germline gives CDR1 MNHEY, CDR2 SVGAGI. With 0 bases removed from V and 8 bases from J, the gap between germline ends came to 10 bases. CDR3 residues: CASSYSEGEGYTF. The CDR3 bases are TGTGCCAGCAGTTACTCGGAAGGGGAAGGCTACACCTTC.

J is TRBJ2-3 and V is TRBV6-1; 8 bases match TRBD1. Germline CDR1 and CDR2: MNHNS and SASEGT. CDR3 length equals 15 residues. V lost 5 bases and J lost 3; bases outside the gene matches: 7. The CDR3 DNA reads as TGTGCCAGCAGTTCCTCAGGGGGCTGGACAGATACGCAGTATTTT. Translated, it gives CASSSSGGWTDTQYF.

This clonotype was seen repeatedly, ten times or more. The V and J genes are TRBV7-8 and TRBJ1-4, with 8 bases matching TRBD1. The germline CDR1 and CDR2 sequences are SGHVS and FQNEAQ. The CDR3 totals 14 residues. The ends lost 3 bases at V and 5 bases at J; junction bases unmatched: 2. CDR3 amino acids: CASSFGQGNEKLFF. DNA for the CDR3: TGTGCCAGCAGCTTCGGACAGGGAAATGAAAAACTGTTTTTT.

This clonotype was detected a few times. This chain connects TRBV29-1 to TRBJ2-7, with D hard to call. This CDR3 region has 13 residues. The V end lost 2 bases, the J end lost 5 bases, and 13 bases lay between the germline ends. Germline loops: CDR1 SQVTM, CDR2 ANQGSEA. The CDR3 region is CSVEWAEVHEQYF. CDR3 coding DNA: TGCAGCGTTGAATGGGCTGAGGTCCACGAGCAGTACTTC.

This clonotype was observed a few times. The chain has TRBV9 and TRBJ2-1; D is possibly TRBD1 (5 bases). CDR3 length: 17 residues. Between the trimmed V and J ends, which lost 3 bases and 7 bases, there was a span of 23 bases. CDR1 SGDLS and CDR2 YYNGEE come from the germline V gene. The CDR3 nucleotides read TGTGCCAGCAGCGGAATAGGTGGCAGGGAATTCAGGAATGAGCAGTTCTTC. Translating it yields CASSGIGGREFRNEQFF.

This sequence joins TRBV10-3 and TRBJ1-5, with TRBD1 as a possible D gene (6 bases). Germline V gives CDR1 ENHRY, CDR2 SYGVKD. The CDR3 covers 16 residues. The V end was cut by 0 bases, the J end by 2 bases, with 11 bases between. The CDR3: CAISESYPGGNQPQHF. CDR3 nucleotide sequence: TGTGCCATCAGTGAGTCTTATCCAGGGGGCAATCAGCCCCAGCATTTT.

This clonotype was counted ten times or more. CDR3 DNA: TGTGCCAGCAGTTACTCGGGACAGGGGGACACTGAAGCTTTCTTT. It is translated as CASSYSGQGDTEAFF. This chain joins TRBV6-5 and TRBJ1-1, with 11 positions matching TRBD1. Germline trimming cut 0 bases from V and 3 bases from J; bases unmatched to any gene: 0. CDR1 is MNHEY, CDR2 SVGAGI, per germline. The CDR3 covers 15 residues.

This clonotype was observed a few times. This CDR3 reads CAILVIQELMNTEAFF. The CDR3 nucleotides read TGTGCCATCCTAGTGATACAGGAGCTCATGAACACTGAAGCTTTCTTT. V usage is TRBV2 and J usage is TRBJ1-1; possible D gene TRBD1, 5 bases. The CDR3 extends over 16 amino acids. The V end was cut by 10 bases, the J end by 0 bases, with 21 bases between. Germline V gene sequence: CDR1 SNHLY, CDR2 FYNNEI.

The J gene is TRBJ1-6, the V gene TRBV10-3; D gene unclear. Germline loops: CDR1 ENHRY, CDR2 SYGVKD. Trimming cost V 0 bases and J 4 bases, with 1 base left between them. The CDR3 has 13 amino acids. As DNA, the CDR3 is TGTGCCATCAGTGAGTCGTATAATTCACCCCTCCACTTT. It encodes CAISESYNSPLHF.

The V gene is TRBV24-1, the J gene TRBJ2-2; D is unresolved. The CDR3 is 14 amino acids. CDR1 is KGHDR, CDR2 SFDVKD, per germline. Between the trimmed V and J ends, which lost 5 bases and 4 bases, there was a span of 10 bases. As DNA, the CDR3 is TGTGCCACCAGTGTCAGCCCGAGCACCGGGGAGCTGTTTTTT. This sequence encodes CATSVSPSTGELFF.

This clonotype has ten or more counts. This CDR3 is CASSLKGSNEKLFF. The CDR3 DNA is TGTGCCAGCAGTTTGAAGGGCTCTAATGAAAAACTGTTTTTT. The V gene is TRBV12-3 or TRBV12-4, the J gene TRBJ1-4, with D unclear. CDR3 length equals 14 residues. With 3 bases removed from V and 3 bases from J, the gap between germline ends came to 8 bases.

This clonotype was observed a handful of times. The V call is TRBV28, the J call TRBJ2-5; 11 bases map to TRBD2. The CDR3 loop spans 15 amino acids. CDR1 and CDR2 from the germline V gene are MDHEN and SYDVKM. The J segment lost 3 bases and the V segment lost 2 bases, leaving 2 bases of the junction unmatched. CDR3 nucleotides: TGTGCCAGCAGTTTAGGGACTAGCGGAAAAGAGACCCAGTACTTC. This encodes CASSLGTSGKETQYF.

This clonotype was seen more than once but under ten times. The chain carries TRBV7-2 and TRBJ2-2, with 7 nucleotides matching TRBD1. The CDR3 is 16 residues long. V dropped 5 bases and J dropped 6; count of bases not matched to a gene: 12. Germline V gene sequence: CDR1 SGHTA, CDR2 FQGNSA. The CDR3 is CASSEPGQTSAGELFF. The CDR3 DNA sequence: TGTGCCAGCAGCGAACCGGGACAGACCTCCGCCGGGGAGCTGTTTTTT.

There are a few counts of this clonotype. The V call is TRBV5-1, the J call TRBJ2-3, with TRBD1 matching 9 bases. Germline assignment: CDR1 SGHRS and CDR2 YFSETQ. The CDR3 totals 16 residues. The trim removed 0 bases at V and 3 bases at J, leaving 5 bases unmatched. The CDR3 sequence is CASSLAPGQGTDTQYF. CDR3 sequence (DNA): TGCGCCAGCAGCTTGGCCCCGGGACAGGGAACAGATACGCAGTATTTT. Looking up the rest from reference TRBV5-1 and TRBJ2-3 gives the full variable domain: KAGVTQTPRYLIKTRGQQVTLSCSPISGHRSVSWYQQTPGQGLQFLFEYFSETQRNKGNFPGRFSGRQFSNSRSEMNVSTLELGDSALYLCASSLAPGQGTDTQYFGPGTRLTVL.